Presented here are 27 T cell receptor beta chains from one specimen sequenced in a study of T cell clones after liver transplantation. TCRdb keeps only in-frame clones here, not all; method: immunoSEQ multiplex PCR. The table lists around 20,000 clones, 88% of them singletons, with approximately 13% in the top ten. The sequenced sample was CD8+ T cells from blood, obtained before liver transplant. These receptor sequences come from a human donor who received a liver transplant.

CDR3 nucleotide sequence: TGTGCCAGCAGCTTAACCGGGGCAATCTCTGGAAACACCATATATTTT. Translating it yields CASSLTGAISGNTIYF. The chain links TRBV7-6 to TRBJ1-3; the D gene is possibly TRBD1 (5 bases). CDR1 and CDR2 (germline): SGHVS, FNYEAQ. Trimming removed 2 bases at V and 0 bases at J, with 11 bases between. The CDR3 is 16 residues long.

The CDR3 DNA sequence: TGTGCCAGCAGCCGTGGGACTAACGAACGTAACCGATATGAGCAGTTCTTC. Translating gives CASSRGTNERNRYEQFF. The chain links TRBV7-6 to TRBJ2-1; 7 nucleotides line up with TRBD2. V trimming: 5 bases; J trimming: 8 bases; junction bases outside the gene matches: 18. Germline-derived CDR1 and CDR2 are SGHVS and FNYEAQ. The CDR3 is 17 residues long.

V and J are TRBV27 and TRBJ2-1; 7 bases map to TRBD2. The CDR3 extends over 16 amino acids. V shed 4 bases and J 7 bases; nucleotides not matched to a gene: 13. Germline V gene data show CDR1 as MNHEY and CDR2 as SMNVEV (reference sequence). The CDR3: CASSSREAGFINEQFF. CDR3 DNA: TGTGCCAGCAGTTCTCGGGAGGCCGGATTTATTAATGAGCAGTTCTTC.

The chain joins TRBV2 to TRBJ2-1, with 7 nucleotides matching TRBD2. The CDR3 contains 14 residues. Germline CDR1 reads SNHLY; CDR2 reads FYNNEI. V shed 7 bases and J 6 bases; nucleotides not matched to a gene: 9. The CDR3, as DNA: TGTGCCAGCAAGCTGGCGGGAGTTGTCAATGAGCAGTTCTTC. The encoded protein is CASKLAGVVNEQFF.

The chain uses TRBV6-6 and TRBJ1-1; a possible D gene is TRBD1 (5 bases). Trimming shortened V by 7 bases and J by 6 bases, and 12 bases separated the two germline ends. The CDR3 length is 12 residues. CDR1 MNHNY and CDR2 SVGAGI come from the germline V gene (reference sequence). For the CDR3, the DNA is TGTGCCAGCACCCTAATGGGGGCTGAAGCTTTCTTT. This sequence encodes CASTLMGAEAFF.

V is TRBV19 and J is TRBJ1-1; 11 bases line up with TRBD1. Germline V lookup: CDR1 LNHDA, CDR2 SQIVND (reference sequence). Trimming removed 9 bases from V and 10 bases from J; junction bases left unmatched: 7. The CDR3 sequence is 12 residues long. CDR3: CASSLGTGGAFF. For the CDR3, the DNA is TGTGCCAGCAGCTTGGGGACAGGGGGAGCTTTCTTT.

This chain connects TRBV29-1 to TRBJ1-1; 7 nucleotides line up with TRBD1. Per germline, CDR1 SQVTM and CDR2 ANQGSEA. V was clipped by 3 bases and J by 10 bases; unmatched bases: 2. The CDR3 totals 10 residues. CDR3 sequence reads: CSVDSGGAFF. The CDR3 region has the DNA TGCAGCGTTGACTCAGGGGGAGCTTTCTTT.

The chain has TRBV9 and TRBJ2-3; 10 bases match TRBD2. From germline, CDR1 is SGDLS and CDR2 YYNGEE. V lost 4 bases to trimming and J lost 3 bases; unmatched junction nucleotides: 2. This CDR3 is built from 14 residues. The CDR3 nucleotides are TGTGCCAGCAGCCTACTAGCGGGAACAGATACGCAGTATTTT. Translating gives CASSLLAGTDTQYF.

The CDR3 here is CASSQDRRGGYEQYF. CDR3 DNA sequence: TGCGCCAGCAGCCAAGATCGAAGAGGGGGGTACGAGCAGTACTTC. The chain carries TRBV4-1 and TRBJ2-7; the D call may be TRBD1 or TRBD2 (6 bases each). This CDR3 contains 15 residues. The V gene lost 0 bases and the J gene lost 4 bases, with 13 bases spanning the gap. Germline-derived CDR1 and CDR2 are MGHRA and YSYEKL.

This sequence joins TRBV28 and TRBJ1-1; TRBD1 matches at 10 bases. The CDR3 has 16 amino acids. Germline V gene lookup returns CDR1 MDHEN and CDR2 SYDVKM. V lost 4 bases to trimming and J lost 5 bases; unmatched junction nucleotides: 10. The CDR3: CASSSLTGGVITEAFF. In nucleotides, the CDR3 is TGTGCCAGCAGTTCACTGACAGGGGGCGTGATTACTGAAGCTTTCTTT.

The V call is TRBV5-6, the J call TRBJ1-4, with no clear D. Germline V gives CDR1 SGHDT, CDR2 YYEEEE. CDR3 length equals 15 residues. V dropped 5 bases and J dropped 1 base, with 12 bases sitting between them. DNA for the CDR3: TGTGCCAGCAGGTATTACGGTGGAACTAATGAAAAACTGTTTTTT. This translates into CASRYYGGTNEKLFF.

V is TRBV4-1 and J is TRBJ2-5, with 14 bases identical to TRBD2. J lost 4 bases, V lost 5 bases, and 3 bases had no gene match. The germline V gene has CDR1 MGHRA and CDR2 YSYEKL. The CDR3 covers 15 residues. The DNA for the CDR3 is TGCGCCAGCAGCTCCGGACTAGCGGGAGGAGAGACCCAGTACTTC. Its protein is CASSSGLAGGETQYF.

This clone has more than one count but fewer than ten. The chain links TRBV7-9 to TRBJ2-7; a possible D gene is TRBD1 (6 bases). The germline V gene has CDR1 SEHNR and CDR2 FQNEAQ (reference sequence). Trimming took 5 bases from V and 2 from J, leaving 10 bases between them. The CDR3 is 13 amino acids. CDR3 DNA: TGTGCCAGCAGCCTACAGGGTGCCTACGAGCAGTACTTC. Translated, it gives CASSLQGAYEQYF.

V gene TRBV14 combines with J gene TRBJ2-1; 7 bases agree with TRBD2. This CDR3 is 13 amino acids long. V dropped 8 bases and J dropped 6; count of bases not matched to a gene: 7. Germline V lookup: CDR1 SGHDN, CDR2 FVKESK. The CDR3 protein is CASERDRGNEQFF. Written as DNA, the CDR3 is TGTGCCAGCGAGCGGGATCGGGGCAATGAGCAGTTCTTC.

The chain links TRBV15 to TRBJ1-2, with D unclear. V lost 0 bases and J 4 bases, leaving 21 bases between the germline ends. This CDR3 spans 18 amino acids. Per the germline V gene, CDR1 is LNHNV and CDR2 is YYDKDF (reference sequence). DNA for the CDR3: TGTGCCACCAGCAGAGATATTACGACGGGCTCAACTCGCTATGGCTACACCTTC. This codes for CATSRDITTGSTRYGYTF.

The gene calls are TRBV9 and TRBJ1-1; the D is unclear. The germline V and J ends were trimmed by 4 bases and 5 bases, with 18 bases remaining between them. Per the germline V gene, CDR1 is SGDLS and CDR2 is YYNGEE. The CDR3 totals 15 residues. CDR3 in amino acids: CASSLGKGLETEAFF. CDR3 bases: TGTGCCAGCAGCTTAGGTAAGGGTTTGGAAACTGAAGCTTTCTTT.

The V call is TRBV14, the J call TRBJ2-1; TRBD2 matches at 9 bases. Looked up from germline, CDR1 is SGHDN and CDR2 is FVKESK. The length of the CDR3 is 17 residues. V was pared by 3 bases and J by 7 bases, with 13 bases of the junction left unmatched. CDR3 nucleotide sequence: TGTGCCAGCAGCCAGGACCCCGGGACTAGCTTGGAGAATGAGCAGTTCTTC. Translated: CASSQDPGTSLENEQFF.

V and J are TRBV28 and TRBJ2-5; 7 nucleotides agree with TRBD2. The CDR3 spans 14 residues. Germline CDR1 reads MDHEN; CDR2 reads SYDVKM. After removal of 6 bases from V and 5 bases from J, the junction contained 9 bases not matched to a gene. The CDR3 is CASSLVGGIETQYF. As DNA, the CDR3 is TGTGCCAGCAGCCTCGTGGGGGGGATCGAGACCCAGTACTTC. Combining the CDR3 with reference TRBV28 and TRBJ2-5 gives the whole variable domain DVKVTQSSRYLVKRTGEKVFLECVQDMDHENMFWYRQDPGLGLRLIYFSYDVKMKEKGDIPEGYSVSREKKERFSLILESASTNQTSMYLCASSLVGGIETQYFGPGTRLLVL.

The genes are TRBV5-1 and TRBJ1-2; 9 bases are a match to TRBD1. Per germline, CDR1 SGHRS and CDR2 YFSETQ. V dropped 1 base and J dropped 4; count of bases not matched to a gene: 8. The CDR3 extends over 16 amino acids. The CDR3 sequence: CASSLPGTGTGYGYTF. The CDR3 nucleotides read TGCGCCAGCAGCTTGCCGGGGACAGGGACGGGCTATGGCTACACCTTC.

The V and J genes are TRBV11-2 and TRBJ2-7; D gene unclear. V lost 1 base and J lost 3, with 13 bases in between. This CDR3 has 15 residues. Germline-derived CDR1 and CDR2 are SGHAT and FQNNGV. CDR3 sequence: CASSLGGGAYYEQYF. The DNA for the CDR3 is TGTGCCAGCAGCTTAGGTGGCGGAGCCTACTACGAGCAGTACTTC.

In this sample, this clone turned up once. The rearrangement joins TRBV7-9 to TRBJ2-1; TRBD1 matches at 11 bases. The CDR3 has 15 residues. Germline CDR1 SEHNR, CDR2 FQNEAQ (reference sequence). Trimming took 5 bases from V and 8 from J; bases not matched to a gene: 8. This chain's CDR3 is CASSVGQGVRDEQFF. The CDR3 nucleotides are TGTGCCAGCAGCGTGGGACAGGGGGTCAGGGATGAGCAGTTCTTC.

The chain uses TRBV19 and TRBJ1-2, with TRBD1 matching 8 bases. V shed 2 bases and J 3 bases; nucleotides not matched to a gene: 5. CDR1 is LNHDA, CDR2 SQIVND, per germline (reference sequence). The CDR3 covers 15 residues. The CDR3, as DNA: TGTGCCAGTAGTATATCGCAGGGGGCTTACTATGGCTACACCTTC. This encodes CASSISQGAYYGYTF.

This chain links TRBV7-3 with TRBJ1-5; no clear D gene. The CDR3 is 17 residues long. Germline V gene sequence: CDR1 SGHTA, CDR2 FQGTGA. Trimming took off 6 bases at V and 1 base at J, with 19 bases between the two ends. The CDR3: CASSSYIPMGSNQPQHF. Here the CDR3 DNA reads TGTGCCAGCAGTTCATACATTCCTATGGGAAGCAATCAGCCCCAGCATTTT.

The DNA for the CDR3 is TGTGCCAGCAGTGAATGGGTAGCGGGAGACGTCGGGGAGCTGTTTTTT. Translation: CASSEWVAGDVGELFF. The V call is TRBV2, the J call TRBJ2-2; 9 bases map to TRBD2. The germline V gene has CDR1 SNHLY and CDR2 FYNNEI. The V segment lost 2 bases and the J segment 7 bases; nucleotides outside the gene matches: 8. The CDR3 sequence is 16 residues long.

CDR3 DNA sequence: TGTGCCACCTCCGGACTAGCGGGTAACAATGAGCAGTTCTTC. It is translated as CATSGLAGNNEQFF. The rearrangement uses TRBV27 and TRBJ2-1, with 11 bases aligning to TRBD2. Germline V gene lookup returns CDR1 MNHEY and CDR2 SMNVEV (reference sequence). The CDR3 runs to 14 residues. The V segment lost 10 bases and the J segment 5 bases; nucleotides outside the gene matches: 7.

This clone was seen once. This chain links TRBV5-1 with TRBJ2-7; TRBD1 matches 7 bases. This CDR3 contains 14 residues. Germline CDR1 is SGHRS and CDR2 is YFSETQ. Trimming removed 2 bases from V and 4 bases from J; junction bases left unmatched: 6. The CDR3 loop is CASSLPGQTYEQYF. The CDR3, as DNA: TGCGCCAGCAGCTTACCGGGACAGACTTACGAGCAGTACTTC.

On this clone: At one of its ends the junction is not consistent with the germline gene, which may arise from a read error. The CDR3 DNA reads as TGTGCTAGCAGCCCCGAACCGGGGGGCACCCACGAGCAGTACTTC. This encodes CASSPEPGGTHEQYF. This chain links TRBV7-7 with TRBJ2-7, with a possible D match to TRBD2 (7 bases). There are 15 residues in the CDR3. CDR1 is SSHAT and CDR2 is FNYEAQ in the germline V gene (reference sequence).